These T cell receptor beta chains were read from a single sample in a study of blood T cell repertoires in COVID-19. Sequencing was performed with immunoSEQ multiplex PCR; in TCRdb, only in-frame clones are kept and a portion is missing. The sample lists 250,000 to 300,000 clones; 80% to 90% were seen once. Sequencing was done on a sample of peripheral blood. The receptors were gathered from a woman aged 70-85 years with COVID-19, enrolled during active disease. The CDR3 runs from the conserved cysteine through the conserved F or W. A D gene is named only where the DNA matches it firmly. Rows may omit the clone size; those that give it use once, few, many or a size class.

V gene: TRBV28
D gene: NA
J gene: TRBJ1-1
clone size: NA
CDR3 protein: CASSPGTGLWGTEAFF
CDR3 DNA: TGTGCCAGCAGTCCGGGAACAGGGCTATGGGGCACTGAAGCTTTCTTT

V gene: TRBV14
D gene: TRBD1
J gene: TRBJ2-5
clone size: once
CDR3 protein: CASSQDRRGETQYF
CDR3 DNA: TGTGCCAGCAGCCAAGATCGCAGGGGGGAGACCCAGTACTTC

V gene: TRBV10-1
D gene: TRBD1
J gene: TRBJ1-1
clone size: NA
CDR3 protein: CASSRDRNTEAFF
CDR3 DNA: TGCGCCAGCTCCAGGGACAGGAACACTGAAGCTTTCTTT

V gene: TRBV29-1
D gene: NA
J gene: TRBJ2-2
clone size: NA
CDR3 protein: CSVEDERAGELFF
CDR3 DNA: TGCAGCGTTGAAGATGAGAGGGCCGGGGAGCTGTTTTTT

V gene: TRBV28
D gene: NA
J gene: TRBJ1-1
clone size: NA
CDR3 protein: CASTTELNTEAFF
CDR3 DNA: TGTGCCAGCACGACAGAATTGAACACTGAAGCTTTCTTT

V gene: TRBV6-5
D gene: NA
J gene: TRBJ1-4
clone size: NA
CDR3 protein: CASGQYDSNEKLFF
CDR3 DNA: TGTGCCAGCGGACAGTATGACTCTAATGAAAAACTGTTTTTT

V gene: TRBV30
D gene: NA
J gene: TRBJ1-2
clone size: NA
CDR3 protein: CAWAPGTGVSTF
CDR3 DNA: NA

V gene: TRBV5-8
D gene: TRBD1
J gene: TRBJ1-5
clone size: NA
CDR3 protein: CASSPQGGVNQPQHF
CDR3 DNA: TGTGCCAGCAGCCCGCAAGGGGGCGTCAATCAGCCCCAGCATTTT

V gene: TRBV27
D gene: TRBD1
J gene: TRBJ1-2
clone size: NA
CDR3 protein: CASSFSGTGVDYGYTF
CDR3 DNA: TGTGCCAGCAGTTTCTCCGGGACAGGGGTTGACTATGGCTACACCTTC

V gene: TRBV2
D gene: NA
J gene: TRBJ1-3
clone size: NA
CDR3 protein: CASSVGAAGNTIYF
CDR3 DNA: TGTGCCAGCAGTGTAGGTGCGGCTGGAAACACCATATATTTT

V gene: TRBV3-1/TRBV3-2
D gene: TRBD1
J gene: TRBJ1-2
clone size: NA
CDR3 protein: CASSDRDRNYGYTF
CDR3 DNA: TGTGCCAGCAGCGACCGGGACAGAAACTATGGCTACACCTTC

V gene: TRBV4-1
D gene: TRBD2
J gene: TRBJ2-7
clone size: NA
CDR3 protein: CASSHGGGPYEQYF
CDR3 DNA: TGCGCCAGCAGCCATGGCGGGGGGCCCTACGAGCAGTACTTC

V gene: TRBV9
D gene: NA
J gene: TRBJ2-7
clone size: NA
CDR3 protein: CASSVGQGGYEQYF
CDR3 DNA: TGTGCCAGCAGCGTAGGTCAGGGAGGCTACGAGCAGTACTTC

V gene: TRBV7-9
D gene: NA
J gene: TRBJ2-7
clone size: NA
CDR3 protein: CASSLRSGSEQYF
CDR3 DNA: TGTGCCAGCAGCTTAAGATCAGGATCCGAGCAGTACTTC

V gene: TRBV7-2
D gene: TRBD1
J gene: TRBJ1-4
clone size: NA
CDR3 protein: CASSPGTGAEKLFF
CDR3 DNA: TGTGCCAGCAGCCCCGGGACAGGGGCCGAAAAACTGTTTTTT

V gene: TRBV5-4
D gene: NA
J gene: TRBJ1-3
clone size: NA
CDR3 protein: CASSLPGAGNTIYF
CDR3 DNA: TGTGCCAGCAGCTTGCCAGGGGCCGGAAACACCATATATTTT

V gene: TRBV20-1
D gene: NA
J gene: TRBJ2-1
clone size: NA
CDR3 protein: CSARAENEQFF
CDR3 DNA: TGCAGTGCTAGAGCGGAGAATGAGCAGTTCTTC

V gene: TRBV11-3
D gene: NA
J gene: TRBJ2-3
clone size: NA
CDR3 protein: CASSLGVASAQYF
CDR3 DNA: TGTGCCAGCAGCTTAGGCGTTGCTAGTGCGCAGTATTTT

V gene: TRBV9
D gene: NA
J gene: TRBJ1-1
clone size: NA
CDR3 protein: CASSVAAANTEAFF
CDR3 DNA: TGTGCCAGCAGCGTGGCGGCCGCAAACACTGAAGCTTTCTTT

V gene: TRBV15
D gene: NA
J gene: TRBJ1-1
clone size: NA
CDR3 protein: CATSRGTSGHTEAFF
CDR3 DNA: TGTGCCACCAGCAGAGGCACATCTGGTCACACTGAAGCTTTCTTT

V gene: TRBV24-1
D gene: NA
J gene: TRBJ1-2
clone size: NA
CDR3 protein: CATSNREDYGYTF
CDR3 DNA: TGTGCCACCAGTAACCGGGAGGACTATGGCTACACCTTC

V gene: TRBV2
D gene: NA
J gene: TRBJ1-1
clone size: few
CDR3 protein: CASSVLGAVNTEAFF
CDR3 DNA: TGTGCCAGCAGTGTTTTGGGGGCCGTGAACACTGAAGCTTTCTTT

V gene: TRBV19
D gene: NA
J gene: TRBJ1-1
clone size: NA
CDR3 protein: CASSIEEGLVAFF
CDR3 DNA: TGTGCCAGTAGTATAGAGGAGGGGCTGGTAGCTTTCTTT